The text below deals with one TCR beta chain. MiXCR was run by TCRdb on the 5' RACE reads, yielding one entry per CDR3 protein. The table shows 65,000 to 100,000 distinct CDR3 sequences, with 9.5% to 15% occurring only once. The data are from a study of T-cell memory formation after mild COVID-19. The CDR3 runs 13 residues. In germline, CDR1 is MGHRA, CDR2 YSYEKL. The germline V and J ends were trimmed by 0 bases and 4 bases, with 5 bases remaining between them. The TCR originated in a man between 18 and 29 years old who had mild COVID-19 (a few samples of this study predate the infection). Cell type and time point are not known. Sequencing was carried out using PBMCs or a T cell subset sorted from them (not recorded which). This rearrangement joins TRBV4-1 to TRBJ2-3, with D hard to call. CDR3 region: CASSQDPPDTQYF. CDR3 DNA sequence: TGCGCCAGCAGCCAAGACCCCCCAGATACGCAGTATTTT.